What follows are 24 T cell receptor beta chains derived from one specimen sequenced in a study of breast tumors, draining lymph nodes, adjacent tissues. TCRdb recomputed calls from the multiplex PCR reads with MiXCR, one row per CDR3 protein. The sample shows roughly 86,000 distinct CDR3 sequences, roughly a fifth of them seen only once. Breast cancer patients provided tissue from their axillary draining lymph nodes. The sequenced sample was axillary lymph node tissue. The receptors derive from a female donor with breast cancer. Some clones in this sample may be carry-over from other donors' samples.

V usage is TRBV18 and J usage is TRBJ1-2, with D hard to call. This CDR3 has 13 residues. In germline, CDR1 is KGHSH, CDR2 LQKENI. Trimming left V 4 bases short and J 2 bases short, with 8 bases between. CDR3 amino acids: CASSLEKNYGYTF. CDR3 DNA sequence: TGTGCCAGCTCACTAGAAAAGAACTATGGCTACACCTTC.

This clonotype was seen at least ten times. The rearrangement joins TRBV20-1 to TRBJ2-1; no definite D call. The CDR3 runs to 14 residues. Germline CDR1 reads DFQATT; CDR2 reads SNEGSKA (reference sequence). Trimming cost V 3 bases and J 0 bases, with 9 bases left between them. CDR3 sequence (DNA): TGCAGTGCTAGGTGGCGCGGCTCCTACAATGAGCAGTTCTTC. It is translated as CSARWRGSYNEQFF.

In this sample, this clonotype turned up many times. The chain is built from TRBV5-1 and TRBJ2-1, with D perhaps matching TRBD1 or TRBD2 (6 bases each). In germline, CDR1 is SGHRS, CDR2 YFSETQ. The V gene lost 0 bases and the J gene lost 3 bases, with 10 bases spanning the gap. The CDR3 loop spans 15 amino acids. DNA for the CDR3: TGCGCCAGCAGCTTGGAGGGGGGCTTCTACAATGAGCAGTTCTTC. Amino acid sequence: CASSLEGGFYNEQFF. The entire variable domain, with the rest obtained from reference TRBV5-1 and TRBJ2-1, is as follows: KAGVTQTPRYLIKTRGQQVTLSCSPISGHRSVSWYQQTPGQGLQFLFEYFSETQRNKGNFPGRFSGRQFSNSRSEMNVSTLELGDSALYLCASSLEGGFYNEQFFGPGTRLTVL.

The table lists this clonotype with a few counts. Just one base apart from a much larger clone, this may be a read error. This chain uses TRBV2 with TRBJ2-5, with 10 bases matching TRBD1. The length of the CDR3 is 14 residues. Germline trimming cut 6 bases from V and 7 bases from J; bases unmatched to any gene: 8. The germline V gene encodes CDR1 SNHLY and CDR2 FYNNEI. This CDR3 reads CASSPDRGPGTQYF. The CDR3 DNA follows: TGTGCCAGCAGCCCCGACAGGGGGCCCGGGACCCAGTACTTC.

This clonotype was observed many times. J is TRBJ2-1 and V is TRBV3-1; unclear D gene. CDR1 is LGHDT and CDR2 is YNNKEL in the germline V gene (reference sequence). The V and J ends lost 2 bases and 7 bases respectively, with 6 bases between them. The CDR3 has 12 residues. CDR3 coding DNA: TGTGCCAGCAGCCAAATAAAGAATGAGCAGTTCTTC. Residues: CASSQIKNEQFF.

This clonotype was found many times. The CDR3 coding sequence is TGCGCCAGCAGCCCCAGTATCTATGAGCGGGGGAGGGATTACGAGCAGTACTTC. It encodes CASSPSIYERGRDYEQYF. This chain connects TRBV5-1 to TRBJ2-7; 8 bases line up with TRBD2. The CDR3 sequence is 18 residues long. Losses at the gene ends were 4 bases for V and 4 bases for J; bases not matched to a gene: 19. Germline assignment: CDR1 SGHRS and CDR2 YFSETQ.

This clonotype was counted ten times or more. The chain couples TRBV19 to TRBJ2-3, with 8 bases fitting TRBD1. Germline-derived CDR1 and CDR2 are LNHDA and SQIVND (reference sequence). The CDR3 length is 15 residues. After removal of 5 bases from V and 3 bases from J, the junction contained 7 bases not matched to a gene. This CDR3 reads CASSLRQGRTDTQYF. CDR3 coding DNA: TGTGCCAGTAGTCTCAGACAGGGGAGGACAGATACGCAGTATTTT.

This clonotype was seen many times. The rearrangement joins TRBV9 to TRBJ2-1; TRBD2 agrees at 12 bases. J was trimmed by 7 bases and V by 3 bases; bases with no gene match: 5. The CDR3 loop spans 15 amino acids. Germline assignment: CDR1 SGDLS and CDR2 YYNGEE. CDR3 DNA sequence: TGTGCCAGCAGCGATACCGGGACTAGCGGGAATGAGCAGTTCTTC. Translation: CASSDTGTSGNEQFF.

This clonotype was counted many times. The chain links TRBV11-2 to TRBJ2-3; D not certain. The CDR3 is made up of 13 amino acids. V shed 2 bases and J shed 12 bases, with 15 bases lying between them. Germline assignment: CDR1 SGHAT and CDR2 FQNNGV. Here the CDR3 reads CASSLSIPENQYF. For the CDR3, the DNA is TGTGCCAGCAGCTTATCCATCCCCGAAAATCAGTATTTT. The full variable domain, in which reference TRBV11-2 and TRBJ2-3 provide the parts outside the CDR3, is EAGVAQSPRYKIIEKRQSVAFWCNPISGHATLYWYQQILGQGPKLLIQFQNNGVVDDSQLPKDRFSAERLKGVDSTLKIQPAKLEDSAVYLCASSLSIPENQYFGPGTRLTVL.

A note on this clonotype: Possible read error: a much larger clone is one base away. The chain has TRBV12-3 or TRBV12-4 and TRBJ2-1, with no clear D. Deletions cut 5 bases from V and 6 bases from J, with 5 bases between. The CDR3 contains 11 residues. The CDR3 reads CASSPLNEQFF. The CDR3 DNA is TGTGCCAGCAGTCCCCTCAATGAGCAGTTCTTC.

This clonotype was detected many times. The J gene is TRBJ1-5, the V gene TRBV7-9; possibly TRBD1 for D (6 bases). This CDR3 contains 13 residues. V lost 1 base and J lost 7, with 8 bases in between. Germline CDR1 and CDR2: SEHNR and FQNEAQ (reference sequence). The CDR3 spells CASSLERGQPQHF. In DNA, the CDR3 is TGTGCCAGCAGCTTAGAAAGGGGGCAGCCCCAGCATTTT.

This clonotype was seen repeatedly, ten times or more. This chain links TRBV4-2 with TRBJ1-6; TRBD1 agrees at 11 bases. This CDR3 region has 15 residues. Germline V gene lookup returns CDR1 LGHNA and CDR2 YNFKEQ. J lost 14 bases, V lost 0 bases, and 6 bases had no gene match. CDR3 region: CASSQDGTGGVALHF. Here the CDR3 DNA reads TGTGCCAGCAGCCAAGATGGGACAGGGGGGGTGGCCCTCCACTTT.

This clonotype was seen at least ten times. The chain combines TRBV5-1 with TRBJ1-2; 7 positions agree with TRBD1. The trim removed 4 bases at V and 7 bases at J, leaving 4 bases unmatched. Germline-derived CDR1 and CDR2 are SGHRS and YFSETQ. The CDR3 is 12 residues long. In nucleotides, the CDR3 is TGCGCCAGCAGCCAAGCAGGGGGTGGCTACACCTTC. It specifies CASSQAGGGYTF. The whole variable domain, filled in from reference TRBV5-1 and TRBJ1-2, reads KAGVTQTPRYLIKTRGQQVTLSCSPISGHRSVSWYQQTPGQGLQFLFEYFSETQRNKGNFPGRFSGRQFSNSRSEMNVSTLELGDSALYLCASSQAGGGYTFGSGTRLTVV.

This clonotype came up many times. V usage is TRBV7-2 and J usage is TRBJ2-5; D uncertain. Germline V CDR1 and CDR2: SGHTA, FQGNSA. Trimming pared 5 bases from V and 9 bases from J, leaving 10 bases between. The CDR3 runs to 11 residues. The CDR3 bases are TGTGCCAGCAGCACGGAAGGGTCCCAGTACTTC. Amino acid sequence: CASSTEGSQYF.

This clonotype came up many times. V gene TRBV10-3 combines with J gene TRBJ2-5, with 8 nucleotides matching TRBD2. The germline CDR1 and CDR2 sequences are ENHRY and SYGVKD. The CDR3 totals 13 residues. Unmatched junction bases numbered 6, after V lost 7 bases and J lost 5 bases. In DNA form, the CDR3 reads TGTGCCATCATCGGGGGGGCTAACGAGACCCAGTACTTC. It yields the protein CAIIGGANETQYF.

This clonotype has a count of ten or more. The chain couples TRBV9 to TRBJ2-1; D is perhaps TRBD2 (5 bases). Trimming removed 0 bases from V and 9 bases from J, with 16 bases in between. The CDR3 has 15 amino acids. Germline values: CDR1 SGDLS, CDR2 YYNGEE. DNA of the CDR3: TGTGCCAGCAGCGTAGTAAGTCACGACGGAGGTGAGCAGTTCTTC. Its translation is CASSVVSHDGGEQFF.

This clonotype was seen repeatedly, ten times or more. CDR3 sequence (DNA): TGTGCCAGCAGTTTAGGGGGGCCTCAGCCCCAGCATTTT. Protein product: CASSLGGPQPQHF. The rearrangement joins TRBV27 to TRBJ1-5; D is possibly TRBD1 (6 bases). Per germline, CDR1 MNHEY and CDR2 SMNVEV (reference sequence). The CDR3 has 13 amino acids. V lost 2 bases to trimming and J lost 6 bases, with 8 bases between them.

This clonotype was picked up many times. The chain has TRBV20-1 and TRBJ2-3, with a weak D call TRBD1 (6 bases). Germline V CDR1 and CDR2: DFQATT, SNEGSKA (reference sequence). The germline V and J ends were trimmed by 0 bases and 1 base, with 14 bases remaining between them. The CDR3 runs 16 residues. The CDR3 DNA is TGCAGTGCTAGAGATTTGCGGAGACAGGGCACAGATACGCAGTATTTT. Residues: CSARDLRRQGTDTQYF.

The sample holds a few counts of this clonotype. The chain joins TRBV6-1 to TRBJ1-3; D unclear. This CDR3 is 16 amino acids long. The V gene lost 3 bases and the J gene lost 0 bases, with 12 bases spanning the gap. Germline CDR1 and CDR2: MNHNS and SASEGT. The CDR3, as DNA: TGTGCCAGCAGTGAGGGATACCCTGACTCTGGAAACACCATATATTTT. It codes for CASSEGYPDSGNTIYF.

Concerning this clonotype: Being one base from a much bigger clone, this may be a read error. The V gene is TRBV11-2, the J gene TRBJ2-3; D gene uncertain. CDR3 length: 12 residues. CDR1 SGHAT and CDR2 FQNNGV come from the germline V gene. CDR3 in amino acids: CANSLLPDTQYF. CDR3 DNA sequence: TGTGCCAACAGCCTGCTTCCCGATACGCAGTATTTT.

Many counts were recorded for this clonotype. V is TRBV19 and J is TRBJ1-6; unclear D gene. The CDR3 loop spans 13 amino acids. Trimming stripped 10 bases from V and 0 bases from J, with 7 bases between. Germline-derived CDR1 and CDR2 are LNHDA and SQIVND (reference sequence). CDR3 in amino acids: CATSFSYNSPLHF. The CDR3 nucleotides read TGTGCCACCTCCTTCTCCTATAATTCACCCCTCCACTTT.

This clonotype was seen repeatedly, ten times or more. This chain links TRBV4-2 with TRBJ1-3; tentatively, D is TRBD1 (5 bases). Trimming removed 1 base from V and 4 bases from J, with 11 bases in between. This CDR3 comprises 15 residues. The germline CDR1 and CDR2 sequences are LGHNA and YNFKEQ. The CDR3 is CASSQGQGAGNTIYF. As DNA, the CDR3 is TGTGCCAGCAGCCAAGGGCAGGGCGCAGGAAACACCATATATTTT.

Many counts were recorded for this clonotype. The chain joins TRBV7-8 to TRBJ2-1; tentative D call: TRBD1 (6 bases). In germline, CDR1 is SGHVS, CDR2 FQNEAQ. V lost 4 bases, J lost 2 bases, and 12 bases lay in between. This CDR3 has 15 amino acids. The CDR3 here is CASSSTGMTYNEQFF. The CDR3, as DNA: TGTGCCAGCAGCTCGACAGGAATGACCTACAATGAGCAGTTCTTC.

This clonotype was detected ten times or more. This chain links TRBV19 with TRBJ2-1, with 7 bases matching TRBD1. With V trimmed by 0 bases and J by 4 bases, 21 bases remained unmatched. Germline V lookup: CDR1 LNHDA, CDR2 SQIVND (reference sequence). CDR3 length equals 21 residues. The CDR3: CASSIDPSQARGQVIYNEQFF. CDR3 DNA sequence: TGTGCCAGTAGTATAGATCCGTCACAAGCCAGAGGACAGGTAATATACAATGAGCAGTTCTTC.